This T cell receptor (beta chain) was identified in a study of CD8+ T cells in alopecia areata (dated by TCRdb to the late 2010s). For the wider study: Treated patients were enrolled in an open-label pilot trial of oral tofacitinib at 5 to 10 mg twice daily for moderate-to-severe alopecia areata. Tofacitinib was administered for 6 to 18 months, and 6 months of follow-up off drug were then conducted to assess delayed response and recurrence. The SALT score, which quantifies the percentage of affected scalp surface area, was used to measure disease severity in treated patients. High-throughput TCRbeta sequencing was used to examine T cell clonal expansion in alopecia areata in both the C3H/HeJ mouse model and human patients. Human TCRbeta sequencing covered scalp tissue and sorted CD4+ and CD8+ peripheral blood T cells from patchy and totalis/universalis alopecia areata patients and healthy controls. Patients on tofacitinib were biopsied at baseline and after 4 and 24 weeks of treatment, and several of the patients also had a later scalp biopsy. Scalp clonality was compared across normal scalp (n=4), patchy alopecia areata scalp (n=8), and alopecia totalis/universalis scalp (n=8). RNA came from the PAXgene miRNA kit for fixed scalp, the miRNeasy kit for PBMCs, and the RNeasy kit for mouse skin. immunoSEQ multiplex PCR using 35 Vbeta forward primers and 13 Jbeta reverse primers was used to amplify TCRbeta CDR3 regions.

To prepare the library, the immunoSEQ multiplex PCR assay was applied. RNA was extracted from all samples and reverse transcribed into cDNA as template for TCR sequencing. First-strand cDNA was synthesized with SuperScript III using a 2:1 mix of oligo-dT and random hexamers. Amplification bias was assessed with a synthetic immune receptor repertoire, and residual bias was removed computationally. The published analysis was carried out like this. After raw reads were preprocessed to remove errors, the CDR3 was defined following IMGT conventions as running from the conserved cysteine to phenylalanine. Clonality was computed as 1 minus the Shannon entropy, with the entropy normalized by log2 of the number of productive unique TCRs. CD4 or CD8 identity of scalp clones was inferred by cross-referencing scalp TCRbeta sequences with sorted blood CD4 and CD8 repertoires. TCRdb retrieved this table from immuneACCESS and kept in-frame rearrangements only. Not all clones are present; in checked studies, unresolved V genes account for under half, and no reason is known for the remainder. The DNA gave D and trimming, while V, J and clone size come from that table. The sample data list over 80,000 clones, and about 44% of these were observed just once. More than 15% of the sample goes to the ten largest clones.

Sample time point, as interpreted from the label and publication: around 22 weeks on oral tofacitinib. The treatment or condition label, read with the paper, signifies: oral pan-JAK inhibitor, 5-10 mg twice daily. Lesional scalp punch biopsies and peripheral blood were obtained from alopecia areata patients. PBMCs were isolated by density centrifugation and stained for CD3, CD4 and CD8, and CD4+ and CD8+ T cells were sorted on a FACSAria. From the cysteine through the phenylalanine, the CDR3 covers 15 amino acids. Only the CDR3 part of the read is kept: 45 bases, read in frame from the first base. The junction shows trimming of 4 bases on V and 6 bases on J, and the gene matches do not reach 7 bases of it. Based on the germline V gene, the CDR1 and CDR2 sequences are SGHRS and YFSETQ. A note on this clone: Its target antigen remains unknown. The sample holds no much larger clone one base away, and base qualities are not on file.

The paper as a whole reports these results and caveats: Tofacitinib significantly lowered scalp clonality and the number of expanded CD8+ clones among the top 100 scalp clones. Scalp TCR repertoire analysis is complicated because resident alphabeta T cells in normal human skin are also sequenced, whereas mouse skin is dominated by gammadelta T cells. TCR sequences shared between patients were less clear than in mice, possibly partly because of HLA diversity in the patient population. Compared with normal scalp, lesional scalp, particularly in alopecia totalis/universalis, had higher clonality and more expanded CD8+ clones, which suggests antigenic drive. During tofacitinib treatment, many expanded lesional clones stuck around in both scalp and blood, and this persistence may partly explain why relapse happens after treatment is stopped. The treated cohort was small, with a single nonresponder, so links between baseline CD8+ expansion and response need larger studies.

Source: CD8+ T cells sorted from blood, taken at week 24, from a patient treated with tofacitinib. The V and J genes are TRBV5-1 and TRBJ2-1, and 10 bases in between align with TRBD2. The sequence derives from a human donor with alopecia areata. The CDR3 region has the sequence CASSPAASGSNEQFF. Read as DNA, the sequence is TGCGCCAGCAGCCCGGCGGCTAGCGGGAGCAATGAGCAGTTCTTC. With the portions outside the CDR3 filled from the reference TRBV5-1 and TRBJ2-1 genes, the complete variable region becomes KAGVTQTPRYLIKTRGQQVTLSCSPISGHRSVSWYQQTPGQGLQFLFEYFSETQRNKGNFPGRFSGRQFSNSRSEMNVSTLELGDSALYLCASSPAASGSNEQFFGPGTRLTVL.